The present T cell receptor (beta chain) was sequenced within a study of siplizumab effects on memory and regulatory T cells (dated by TCRdb to between 2018 and 2021). The study in broad terms: The effect of the anti-CD2 antibody siplizumab on alloreactive T-cell subsets was examined in allogeneic mixed lymphocyte reactions constructed from human PBMCs.

Between the V and J ends, shortened by 2 bases and 9 bases respectively, the junction contains 12 bases. The germline V gene yields SGDLS for CDR1 and YYNGEE for CDR2. There are 13 amino acids in the CDR3, from cysteine to phenylalanine inclusive. Kept here is only the CDR3 DNA, which spans 39 bases and is read in frame from base 1. As to this clone: This receptor's antigen is unknown. No base quality values were provided; no much bigger clone lies one nucleotide off.

The method was the immunoSEQ multiplex PCR assay. About 10^5 TCR templates per sample were assayed by the deep sequencing platform. Genomic DNA extracted from sorted T cells was used for TCRbeta CDR3 sequencing. As for the authors' bioinformatics: Clonal analysis of TCRbeta CDR3 data was done in the R programming language. Alloreactive CD4+ and CD8+ clones were defined by comparing unstimulated samples with post-reaction CFSE-low samples. Regulatory or non-regulatory origin of alloreactive CD4+ clones was assigned by matching sequences to the sorted unstimulated Treg and non-Treg repertoires. Entries here come from immuneACCESS through TCRdb and include only in-frame sequences with V and J called. Some clones fail to appear in such tables; in the studies checked, an unresolved V gene covers under half of the shortfall, and the cause of the remainder is unknown. The V and J calls and clone size are taken from that table; D and trimming were inferred from the DNA. This sample is represented by roughly 70,000 clones; around 93% of them were singletons. The leading ten clones occupy 5% of the sample.

Sorted unstimulated T cells and proliferating T cells recovered from mixed lymphocyte reactions were subjected to TCRbeta CDR3 sequencing. Fresh whole blood from nine to eleven HLA-typed healthy donors was used to isolate PBMCs. Findings and caveats that apply to the study as a whole: Sequences below about 10^-5 frequency were poorly captured, so only a minor fraction of alloreactive clones could be mapped to unstimulated subsets. Whether proliferating Tregs from siplizumab cultures were suppressive was not functionally confirmed. Compared with memory T cells, unstimulated naive T cells appeared more diverse, and naive cells seemed to make a substantial contribution to the alloresponse. In reactions with siplizumab, an average of 68.8% of mappable alloreactive CD4+ clones were Treg-derived, compared with around 30% in control reactions. A naive or memory phenotype could not be assigned to roughly 75-96% of proliferating CD4+ or CD8+ clones. Siplizumab significantly lowered the cumulative frequency of alloreactive sequences that could be traced to unstimulated CD4+ memory T cells.

The specimen was CD8+ T cells sorted from blood. This clonotype originated in a human donor in good health. The V and J genes are TRBV9 and TRBJ2-1; D gene: possibly TRBD2, on 6 matching bases. The CDR3 reads as follows: CASSVEGLGEQFF. The nucleotides read TGTGCCAGCAGCGTGGAGGGCTTGGGTGAGCAGTTCTTC.